A single sample gave rise to the 2 T cell receptor beta chains below, sequenced in a study of CD8 T cells in Susac syndrome. Random hexamers were used to reverse transcribe the RNA input (0.5 to 1 ug). TCRdb reanalysed the immunoSEQ multiplex PCR reads using MiXCR and keeps one entry per CDR3 protein. The sample yields roughly 140,000 distinct CDR3 sequences, 95% seen once. Sequencing used CD4+ T cells from PBMCs. The receptors come from a human donor with Susac syndrome.

This clonotype appeared once. V and J are TRBV7-9 and TRBJ1-4; a weak D match, TRBD1 (5 bases). The CDR3 runs to 15 residues. V was clipped by 3 bases and J by 8 bases, with 16 bases between them. CDR1 is SEHNR and CDR2 is FQNEAQ in the germline V gene (reference sequence). CDR3 sequence: CASSFLAGLGEKLFF. CDR3 DNA sequence: TGTGCCAGCAGCTTTCTCGCAGGGTTGGGCGAAAAACTGTTTTTT.

V usage is TRBV3-1 and J usage is TRBJ1-5; 7 bases agree with TRBD1. Germline V gene lookup returns CDR1 LGHDT and CDR2 YNNKEL (reference sequence). The CDR3 consists of 14 residues. Losses at the gene ends were 2 bases for V and 4 bases for J; bases not matched to a gene: 2. CDR3 DNA sequence: TGTGCCAGCAGCCAAACGGGACAGAATCAGCCCCAGCATTTT. This codes for CASSQTGQNQPQHF.